This T cell receptor beta chain stems from a study of glioma-infiltrating T cells after dendritic cell vaccination. Findings and limits, study-wide: Patients with more pretreatment TILs had longer time to progression and survival.

Noted time point: after dendritic cell vaccination, including at tumor progression/relapse. Before vaccination, two weeks after the third vaccination, and at progression, PBMC were collected. Clones were sequenced by immunoSEQ multiplex PCR, and TCRdb holds only the in-frame ones, with some missing. The sample holds 70,000 to 100,000 clones, roughly 87% seen once. Of note for this clone: No antigen is known for it.

V gave up 3 bases and J gave up 8 bases, with 8 bases separating them. CDR1 and CDR2 (germline): SGHTA, FQGTGA. The CDR3 has 12 residues. The sequences come from blood, collected after dendritic cell vaccination. J is TRBJ2-1 and V is TRBV7-3; D is unresolved. This clonotype originated in a human donor with glioblastoma. The CDR3: CASSFGSDEQFF. As DNA, the CDR3 is TGTGCCAGCAGCTTCGGCAGCGATGAGCAGTTCTTC.